This T cell receptor (beta chain) emerged from a study of blood T cell repertoires in COVID-19. Study background: Sources were T cells, B-cell-depleted T cells, or PBMCs; the material itself was cDNA or gDNA.

Trimming left V 4 bases short and J 6 bases short, with 10 bases between. The CDR3 contains 12 residues. CDR1 and CDR2 from the germline V gene are SNHLY and FYNNEI. Original analysis: Amplified reference gene primers provided the basis for estimating nucleated cell counts. Profiling relied on immunoSEQ multiplex PCR, and the TCRdb table lists in-frame clones only, not all of them. The V and J calls and the clone size are those of that table, but D and trimming were determined from the DNA. The top ten clones hold roughly 45% of a sample with tens of thousands of clones, about 88% of them seen once. Recruited during active infection, patients (from Seattle) were subsequently followed longitudinally.

This receptor was obtained from a woman in her fifties or sixties with COVID-19, enrolled during active disease. The sequencing sample was made of peripheral blood. The chain uses TRBV2 and TRBJ2-7; perhaps TRBD1 as D (6 bases). The CDR3 here is CASSGTVGEQYF. In DNA, the CDR3 is TGTGCCAGCAGTGGGACAGTGGGCGAGCAGTACTTC.